This TCR beta chain emerged from a study of blood T cell repertoires in COVID-19. Germline CDR1 is KGHSH and CDR2 is LQKENI. The CDR3 is made up of 15 amino acids. V was pared by 1 base and J by 4 bases, with 3 bases of the junction left unmatched. Repertoires were generated with immunoSEQ multiplex PCR, while TCRdb's copy carries only in-frame clones and drops some. The table has under 300,000 clones, just under 90% seen once. The TCR sequence derives from a woman aged 60-75 years who had recovered from COVID-19. Sequenced input: PBMCs or T cells enriched from blood (not recorded which). The chain couples TRBV18 to TRBJ2-2; 7 bases fit TRBD2. The CDR3 nucleotides read TGTGCCAGCTCACCACAGCGGGGAGCCACCGGGGAGCTGTTTTTT. Its translation is CASSPQRGATGELFF.